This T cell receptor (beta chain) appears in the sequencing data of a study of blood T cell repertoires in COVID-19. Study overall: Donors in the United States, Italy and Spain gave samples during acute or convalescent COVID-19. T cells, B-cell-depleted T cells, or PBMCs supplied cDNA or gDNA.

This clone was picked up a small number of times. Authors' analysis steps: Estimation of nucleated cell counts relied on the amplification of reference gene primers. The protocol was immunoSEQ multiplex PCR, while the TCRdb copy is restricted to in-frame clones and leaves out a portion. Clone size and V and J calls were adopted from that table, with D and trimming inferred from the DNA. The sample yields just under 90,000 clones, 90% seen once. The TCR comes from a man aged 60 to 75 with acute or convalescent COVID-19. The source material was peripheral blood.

The CDR3 loop reads CASSVGREGLRTLGDEQYF. The CDR3 region has the DNA TGTGCCAGCAGCGTAGGGCGGGAGGGCCTCAGGACCCTCGGCGACGAGCAGTACTTC. This rearrangement joins TRBV9 to TRBJ2-7, with 9 bases lining up with TRBD2. The CDR3 runs to 19 residues. Germline V gene data show CDR1 as SGDLS and CDR2 as YYNGEE. V shed 0 bases and J 5 bases; nucleotides not matched to a gene: 18.